This T cell receptor (beta chain) was identified in a study of lymphopenia after photon versus proton radiotherapy. Study-level results: Under photons, naive T cells and diversity fell while effector/memory populations rose. Better survival with proton therapy was suggested as possible, not demonstrated. Larger post-nadir TCR diversity loss correlated inversely with survival in deceased patients. Oligoclonal CD8+ Temra expansion after nadir drove photon patients' diversity drop.

This clone has more than one count but fewer than ten. The antigen is unknown. Clones were read by immunoSEQ multiplex PCR, and TCRdb kept only the in-frame ones, dropping some. The sample includes 150,000 to 200,000 clones, about 85% seen only once; the top ten take 4% to 5%. CDR3 length equals 14 residues. The V gene's germline CDR1 is LNHDA and CDR2 SQIVND (reference sequence). Between the trimmed V and J ends, which lost 3 bases and 4 bases, there was a span of 10 bases. The clonotype comes from a man in his fifties with gastric cancer. Sequenced here: peripheral blood, sampled from a patient treated with photon-based radiotherapy. The chain employs TRBV19 and TRBJ2-1; D may be TRBD2 (6 bases). The CDR3 spells CASSITSSYNEQFF. DNA of the CDR3: TGTGCCAGTAGTATTACTAGCTCTTACAATGAGCAGTTCTTC.